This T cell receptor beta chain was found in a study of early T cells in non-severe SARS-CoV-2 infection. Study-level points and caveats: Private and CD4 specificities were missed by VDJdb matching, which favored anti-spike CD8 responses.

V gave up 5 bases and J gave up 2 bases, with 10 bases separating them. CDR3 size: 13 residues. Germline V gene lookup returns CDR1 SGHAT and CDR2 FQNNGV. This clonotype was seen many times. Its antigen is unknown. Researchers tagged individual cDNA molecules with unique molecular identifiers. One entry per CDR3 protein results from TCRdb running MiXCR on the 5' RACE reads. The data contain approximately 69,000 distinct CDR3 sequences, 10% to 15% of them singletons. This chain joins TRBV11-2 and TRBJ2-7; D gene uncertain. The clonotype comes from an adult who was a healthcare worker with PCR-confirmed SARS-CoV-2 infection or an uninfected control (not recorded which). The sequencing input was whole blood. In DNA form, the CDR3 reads TGTGCCAGCAGCCACGATCCCGCCTACGAGCAGTACTTC. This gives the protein CASSHDPAYEQYF.